This T cell receptor (beta chain) was captured in a study of T cell changes during pregnancy in multiple sclerosis (dated by TCRdb to the late 2010s). For context, the study as a whole: The study looked at changes in the T cell repertoire across pregnancy in women with multiple sclerosis.

Taken from the germline V gene (reference sequence), the CDR1 and CDR2 loops are LNHDA and SQIVND. V loses 2 bases, J loses 7 bases, and the germline ends lie 12 bases apart. The CDR3 goes from the cysteine to the phenylalanine over 14 residues. Only the CDR3 region is kept as DNA, spanning 42 bases read in frame from base 1. As to this clone: The antigen this receptor binds is unknown. No much larger clone exists at a distance of one base, and base qualities are not known.

Library method: the immunoSEQ multiplex PCR assay. Here the immuneACCESS table is served through TCRdb, limited to in-frame sequences with V and J called. Missing clones are a known gap in these copies; in checked studies unresolved V genes cover under half, and the rest lacks a known reason. The sample contains approximately 99,000 clones, just over 90% of them found a single time. The ten largest make up over 0.6% of the sample. The TCR was taken from a female donor in good health, enrolled as a control in a pregnancy study. This sample comprised peripheral blood, obtained in the second trimester of pregnancy. The chain couples TRBV19 to TRBJ2-4, with a tentative D gene TRBD1 over 6 matching bases. The sequenced DNA is TGTGCCAGTAGTATAAGTTTGGGGGCCAACATTCAGTACTTC. This codes for CASSISLGANIQYF.